Listed below are T cell receptor beta chains from one sample, sequenced in a study of T cell repertoires in cytomegalovirus infection. No antigen has been assigned to these receptors. From the reads, TCRdb called clonotypes with MiXCR, one entry per CDR3 protein. The data contain fewer than 70,000 distinct CDR3 sequences, around 28% of them singletons. This material consisted of CD8+ T cells from cultured PBMCs, taken from culture after CMV antigen stimulation. The source is a human donor in good health (CMV status not recorded). Some clones in this sample may be carry-over from other donors' samples. The CDR3 runs from the conserved cysteine through the conserved F or W. A D gene is named only where the DNA matches it firmly. Clone size is given for some rows only: seen once, a few or many times, or a class if the clone is expanded.

clone_size j_call d_call v_call cdr3_aa cdr3_nt
. TRBJ1-2 TRBD1 TRBV25-1 CASSPGQGVDGYTF TGTGCCAGCAGTCCCGGACAGGGGGTGGATGGCTACACCTTC
few TRBJ1-4 . TRBV6-5 CASSYGGEKLFF TGTGCCAGCAGTTACGGTGGGGAAAAACTGTTTTTT
. TRBJ2-7 . TRBV28 CATEDLYEQYF TGTGCCACCGAGGACCTCTACGAGCAGTACTTC
few TRBJ1-5 . TRBV20-1 CSASLDFRSNQPQHF TGCAGTGCTAGTCTCGACTTCCGGAGCAATCAGCCCCAGCATTTT
. TRBJ2-7 TRBD2 TRBV30 CAWRTSGSYEQYF TGTGCCTGGAGGACTAGCGGGAGTTACGAGCAGTACTTC
. TRBJ2-7 . TRBV20-1 CSARDLGGSYEQYF TGCAGTGCTAGAGATCTAGGGGGCTCCTACGAGCAGTACTTC
. TRBJ1-5 . TRBV30 CAWSAGASNQPQHF TGTGCCTGGAGTGCCGGGGCCTCGAATCAGCCCCAGCATTTT
few TRBJ1-1 . TRBV11-2 CASSLDFGRMNTEAFF TGTGCCAGCAGCTTAGATTTCGGGCGTATGAACACTGAAGCTTTCTTT
. TRBJ2-7 . TRBV7-9 CASSIPLGPGEQYF TGTGCCAGCAGCATTCCCTTAGGGCCGGGCGAGCAGTACTTC
. TRBJ2-7 . TRBV6-1 CASSSQRWVPTYEQYF TGTGCCAGCAGCTCACAACGCTGGGTCCCAACCTACGAGCAGTACTTC
. TRBJ1-5 TRBD1 TRBV7-8 CASSLNPGQGVQPQHF TGTGCCAGCAGCCTAAACCCCGGACAGGGGGTTCAGCCCCAGCATTTT
. TRBJ2-3 . TRBV27 CASSLFPTDTQYF TGTGCCAGCAGTTTATTTCCCACAGATACGCAGTATTTT
. TRBJ2-5 . TRBV7-6 CASSSDGERAVLLQETQYF TGTGCCAGCAGCTCGGACGGGGAGAGGGCGGTCCTCCTCCAAGAGACCCAGTACTTC
. TRBJ2-6 TRBD1 TRBV27 CASSSGTGGDGTNVLTF TGTGCCAGCAGTTCCGGGACAGGGGGCGATGGGACCAACGTCCTGACTTTC
. TRBJ2-1 TRBD1 TRBV7-9 CASSTPGQGNNEQFF TGTGCCAGCAGCACTCCGGGACAGGGGAACAATGAGCAGTTCTTC
few TRBJ2-7 . TRBV5-1 CASSLDPVYEQYF TGCGCCAGCAGCTTAGATCCGGTCTACGAGCAGTACTTC
many TRBJ2-5 . TRBV9 CASSVGGQETQYF TGTGCCAGCAGCGTAGGGGGTCAAGAGACCCAGTACTTC
few TRBJ2-7 . TRBV10-3 CAISESTAYEQYF TGTGCCATCAGTGAGTCGACAGCCTACGAGCAGTACTTC
. TRBJ2-7 . TRBV27 CASRLGLPSSEQYF TGTGCCAGCAGACTGGGACTGCCCTCCTCCGAGCAGTACTTC
. TRBJ1-6 TRBD1 TRBV7-7 CASRPGGSYNSPLHF TGTGCTAGCAGACCAGGGGGGTCCTATAATTCACCCCTCCACTTT
many TRBJ2-5 TRBD1 TRBV7-8 CASSPPGTGRETQYF TGTGCCAGCAGCCCCCCCGGGACAGGGAGGGAGACCCAGTACTTC
. TRBJ2-2 TRBD2 TRBV10-2 CASDRGGEVGELFF TGCGCCAGCGACCGGGGGGGGGAAGTCGGGGAGCTGTTTTTT
. TRBJ1-2 . TRBV19 CASSTLQGGYGYTF TGTGCCAGTAGTACCCTCCAGGGCGGCTATGGCTACACCTTC
. TRBJ2-4 . TRBV9 CASSVGSGNIQYF TGTGCCAGCAGCGTCGGCTCAGGGAACATTCAGTACTTC
few TRBJ1-1 . TRBV7-8 CASSLRGRGGEAFF TGTGCCAGCAGCTTAAGGGGCAGGGGCGGGGAAGCTTTCTTT
. TRBJ1-5 TRBD1 TRBV14 CASSQNRGQPQHF TGTGCCAGCAGTCAAAACAGGGGACAGCCCCAGCATTTT
. TRBJ2-1 . TRBV4-3 CASSQDEGVYNEQFF TGCGCCAGCAGCCAAGATGAGGGGGTCTACAATGAGCAGTTCTTC
few TRBJ1-1 TRBD1 TRBV6-2/TRBV6-3 CASRTLGQGDTEAFF TGTGCCAGCAGAACCCTTGGACAGGGGGACACTGAAGCTTTCTTT
many TRBJ2-7 TRBD2 TRBV7-2 CASSLWASGGHEQYF TGTGCCAGCAGCTTATGGGCTAGCGGGGGCCACGAGCAGTACTTC
many TRBJ1-5 TRBD1 TRBV28 CASSLLGQGGNQPQHF TGTGCCAGCAGTTTACTCGGACAGGGAGGGAATCAGCCCCAGCATTTT
. TRBJ1-1 . TRBV6-2/TRBV6-3 CASSLSPGGTEAFF TGTGCCAGCAGTTTGTCTCCCGGTGGCACTGAAGCTTTCTTT